This T cell receptor (beta chain) was profiled in a study of blood T cell repertoires in COVID-19. Study as a whole: From the United States, Italy and Spain came samples of acute and convalescent COVID-19. The cDNA or gDNA used as material had been derived from T cells, B-cell-depleted T cells, or PBMCs.

In the source study's methods: Estimation of nucleated cell counts was performed using reference gene primer amplification. Measured with immunoSEQ multiplex PCR; TCRdb has only the in-frame clones, and not every one. The V and J calls and clone size are taken from that table; D and trimming were inferred from the DNA. The sample lists about 300,000 clones; 86% were seen once. This clone has only one observation. The CDR3 is 15 amino acids. The V gene's germline CDR1 is SEHNR and CDR2 FQNEAQ (reference sequence). V lost 2 bases and J lost 8; bases outside the gene matches: 6. The sample consisted of peripheral blood. V usage is TRBV7-9 and J usage is TRBJ2-1, with TRBD2 matching over 10 bases. This TCR was recovered from a woman between 45 and 65 years old with acute or convalescent COVID-19. CDR3 region: CASSLKREGGDEQFF. As DNA, the CDR3 is TGTGCCAGCAGCTTAAAGCGGGAGGGCGGAGATGAGCAGTTCTTC.